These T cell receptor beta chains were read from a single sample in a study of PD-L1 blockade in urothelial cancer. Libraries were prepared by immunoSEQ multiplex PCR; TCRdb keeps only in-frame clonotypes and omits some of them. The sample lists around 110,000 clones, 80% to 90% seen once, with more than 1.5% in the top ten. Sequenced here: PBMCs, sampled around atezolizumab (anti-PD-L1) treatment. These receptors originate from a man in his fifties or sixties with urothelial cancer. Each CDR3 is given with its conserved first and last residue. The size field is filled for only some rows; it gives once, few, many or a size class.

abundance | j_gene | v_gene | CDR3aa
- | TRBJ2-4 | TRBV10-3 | CAISGSGLENIQYF
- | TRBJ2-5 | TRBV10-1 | CASSPGTQETQYF
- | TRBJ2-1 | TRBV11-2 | CASSPAGDEQFF
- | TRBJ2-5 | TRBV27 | CASSLSRTGDETQYF
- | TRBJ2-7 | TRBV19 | CASSTDNYYEQYF
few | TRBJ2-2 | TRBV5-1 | CASGTGGNTGELFF
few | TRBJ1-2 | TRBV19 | CASSIGWAGDYGYTF
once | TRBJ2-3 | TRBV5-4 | CASSETAQGADTQYF
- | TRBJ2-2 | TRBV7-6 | CASSLGAVSSYGELFF
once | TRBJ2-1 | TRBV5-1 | CASSSVRTRDEQFF
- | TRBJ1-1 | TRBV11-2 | CASSLVTGGAEAFF
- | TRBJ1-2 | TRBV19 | CASSQGGDPNYGYTF
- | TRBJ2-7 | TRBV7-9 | CASRPEDRGYEQYF
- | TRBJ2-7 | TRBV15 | CATSPQGIYEQYF
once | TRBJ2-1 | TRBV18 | CASSLGTSVYNEQFF
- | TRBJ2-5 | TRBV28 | CASSSRGAGALTMETQYF
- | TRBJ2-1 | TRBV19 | CASSRDREWLVF
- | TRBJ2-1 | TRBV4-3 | CASSQPGTSGVYEQFF
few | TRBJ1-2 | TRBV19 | CASSSAGQGRGGYTF
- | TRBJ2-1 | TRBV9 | CASSVVAGDSNEQFF
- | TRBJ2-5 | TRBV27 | CASSFHGQGKETQYF
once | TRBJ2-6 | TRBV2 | CASSTGISGANVLTF
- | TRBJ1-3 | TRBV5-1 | CASSMTGSSGNTIYF
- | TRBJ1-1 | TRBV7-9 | CASSLARQTNTEAFF
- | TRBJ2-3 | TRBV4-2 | CASSQALGLAGGPDTQYF
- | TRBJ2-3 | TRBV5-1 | CASSAHPETDTQYF
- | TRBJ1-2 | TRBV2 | CASSLDRDGYTF
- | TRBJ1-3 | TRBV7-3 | CASAPGLGEGTIYF
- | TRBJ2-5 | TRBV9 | CASSTSQGAGETQYF
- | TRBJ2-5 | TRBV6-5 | CASSYQTGTQYF
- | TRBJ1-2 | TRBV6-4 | CASSETTGSGGYTF
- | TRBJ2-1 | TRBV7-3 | CASSTGVAGSPQFF
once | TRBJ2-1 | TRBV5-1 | CASSGAGTGYPNEQFF
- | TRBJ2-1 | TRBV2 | CASSEVAGGYNEQFF
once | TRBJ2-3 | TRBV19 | CASTEYRGTDTQYF
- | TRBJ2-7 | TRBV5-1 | CASSLGTGGAQSYEQYF
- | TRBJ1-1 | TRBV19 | CASSTTGNTEAFF
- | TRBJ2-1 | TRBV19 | CASSIVDNEQFF
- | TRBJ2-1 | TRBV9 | CASSVGLGPNSYNEQFF
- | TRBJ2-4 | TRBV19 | CASSIDGGIAKNIQYF
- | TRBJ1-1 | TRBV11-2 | CASSLGQGLMNTEAFF
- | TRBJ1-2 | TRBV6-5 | CASSVGQQNGYTF
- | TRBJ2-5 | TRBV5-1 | CASTEGGGRYRETQYF
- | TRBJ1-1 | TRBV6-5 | CASSYPGEAFF
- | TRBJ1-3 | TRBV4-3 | CASSQDLPGSGNTIYF
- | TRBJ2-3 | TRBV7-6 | CASSLALGTSGAGERATQYF
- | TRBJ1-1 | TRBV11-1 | CASSVPWAAAAYTEAFF
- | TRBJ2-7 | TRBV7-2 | CASSKRSGQGSYEQYF
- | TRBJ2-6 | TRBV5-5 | CASLRAGANVLTF